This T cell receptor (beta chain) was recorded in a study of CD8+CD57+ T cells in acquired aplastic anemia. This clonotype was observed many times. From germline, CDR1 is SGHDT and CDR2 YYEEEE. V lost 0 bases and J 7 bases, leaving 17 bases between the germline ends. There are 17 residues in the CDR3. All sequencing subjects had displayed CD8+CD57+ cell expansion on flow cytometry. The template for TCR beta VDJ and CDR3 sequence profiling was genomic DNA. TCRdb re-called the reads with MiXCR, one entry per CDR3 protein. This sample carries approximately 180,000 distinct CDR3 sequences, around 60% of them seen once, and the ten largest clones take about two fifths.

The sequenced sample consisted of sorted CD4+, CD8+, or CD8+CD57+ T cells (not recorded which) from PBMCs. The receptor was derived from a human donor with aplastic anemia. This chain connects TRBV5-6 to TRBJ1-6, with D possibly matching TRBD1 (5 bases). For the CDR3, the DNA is TGTGCCAGCAGCTTGGGGGGTCAGGGAATAAGGAATTCACCCCTCCACTTT. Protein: CASSLGGQGIRNSPLHF.